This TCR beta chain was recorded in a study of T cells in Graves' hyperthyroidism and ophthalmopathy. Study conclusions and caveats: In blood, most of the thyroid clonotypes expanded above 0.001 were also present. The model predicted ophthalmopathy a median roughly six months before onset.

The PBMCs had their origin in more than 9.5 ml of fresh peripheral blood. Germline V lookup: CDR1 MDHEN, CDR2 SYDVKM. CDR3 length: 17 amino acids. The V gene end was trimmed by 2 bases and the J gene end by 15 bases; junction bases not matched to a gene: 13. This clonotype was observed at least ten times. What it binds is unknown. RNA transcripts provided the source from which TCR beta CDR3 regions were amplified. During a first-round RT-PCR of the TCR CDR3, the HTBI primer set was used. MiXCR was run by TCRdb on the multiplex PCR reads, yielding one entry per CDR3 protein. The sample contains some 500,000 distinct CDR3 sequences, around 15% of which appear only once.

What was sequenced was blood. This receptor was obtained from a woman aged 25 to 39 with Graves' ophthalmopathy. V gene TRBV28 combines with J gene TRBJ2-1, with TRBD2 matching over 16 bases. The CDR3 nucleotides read TGTGCCAGCAGTTTACCGGGACTAGCGGGAGGGTACGTTAAGCTGTTCTTC. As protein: CASSLPGLAGGYVKLFF.